This record concerns one T cell receptor beta chain sequence. What this receptor recognizes is not known. Base quality data are lacking; no much larger clone is found one base away. The data originate from a study of blood T cell repertoires in COVID-19 (dated by TCRdb to 2020 to 2022). Background for the entire study: Samples from collaborators originated in the United States, Italy and Spain and spanned both the acute and convalescent phases of COVID-19. The prospective study material was composed of cDNA or gDNA derived from T cells, B-cell-depleted T cells, or PBMCs. Subjects who had been exposed to COVID-19, were actively infected with it, or had recovered from it provided the deeply sampled blood TCRbeta repertoires that made up the dataset. The repertoires were released in a freely available public database meant as a resource for research on the immune response to SARS-CoV-2. The samples were drawn from two sources: the first 160 participants of the ongoing ImmuneRACE study, and 950 to 1,500 subjects contributed by 6 global collaborators. The sample metadata nearly always contained a de-identified subject ID, COVID-19 status, age in years and sex. Where available, HLA class I and class II types were taken from metadata supplied by the sample provider and were not determined by assay-based typing. Results and caveats for the whole study, not just this receptor: Clinical and demographic metadata were provided uncurated, with the amount varying by source and participant.

The V end gives up 5 bases and the J end 5 bases, leaving 5 bases in the junction not matched to a gene. The CDR3 spans 13 residues, from the cysteine through the phenylalanine. The entry retains the CDR3 DNA only, 39 bases that are in frame from base 1. TCRbeta CDR3 regions were amplified from genomic DNA by means of the immunoSEQ Assay, a bias-controlled multiplex PCR. On the study's bioinformatics: Nucleated cell counts per sample were estimated from amplification of reference gene primers within the assay. Sequence reads were collapsed and filtered to measure the absolute abundance of every unique TCRbeta CDR3 rearrangement. For each sample, productive Simpson clonality was calculated as the square root of Simpson's diversity index over productive rearrangements. The table comes from immuneACCESS by way of TCRdb, which keeps in-frame sequences with V and J called. Part of the clones is missing from these tables; in studies checked, under half for an unresolved V gene and the rest for unknown reasons. That table gives V, J and clone size, and the DNA gave D and trimming. The sample table shows about 150,000 clones, and roughly 87% are seen once. The biggest ten clones account for roughly 4% of the sample.

Whole blood was collected in K2EDTA tubes by collaborating institutions according to the institutions' own protocols. Collaborator samples were shipped for TCRbeta analysis as frozen whole blood, isolated PBMCs, or DNA extracted from either sample type. This sequence was found in a woman in her fifties or sixties with active or convalescent COVID-19. The V and J segments used are TRBV12-3 or TRBV12-4 and TRBJ2-5; 7 bases in the junction line up with TRBD2. Sequences were obtained from peripheral blood. Read as DNA, the sequence is TGTGCCAGCAGTGCCGGACTAGGTGAGACCCAGTACTTC. This gives the protein CASSAGLGETQYF.